Listed below are T cell receptor beta chains from one sample, sequenced in a study of cytomegalovirus exposure and HLA in healthy donors. The table came from immunoSEQ multiplex PCR; TCRdb's copy has only in-frame clones and leaves some out. This sample has roughly 260,000 clones, with 70% to 90% found just once. The specimen sequenced was PBMCs. The receptor set was obtained from a woman in her thirties or forties in good health and CMV-seropositive. Both conserved end residues are part of each CDR3. Fields, in order: D gene, clone size, J gene, V gene, CDR3 protein, CDR3 DNA. The D gene is left open where the match is weak. Rows may omit the clone size; those that give it use once, few, many or a size class.

d_call: NA; clone_size: once; j_call: TRBJ2-5; v_call: TRBV27; cdr3_aa: CASSPRTRGGGETQYF; cdr3_nt: TGTGCCAGCAGTCCCCGGACGAGGGGAGGTGGAGAGACCCAGTACTTC
d_call: NA; clone_size: once; j_call: TRBJ1-5; v_call: TRBV7-8; cdr3_aa: CASRDLGGNQPQHF; cdr3_nt: TGTGCCAGCCGCGACCTCGGAGGGAATCAGCCCCAGCATTTT
d_call: TRBD2; clone_size: NA; j_call: TRBJ2-3; v_call: TRBV30; cdr3_aa: CAWRIRGGRGTDTQYF; cdr3_nt: TGTGCCTGGAGAATACGGGGGGGAAGAGGCACAGATACGCAGTATTTT
d_call: TRBD2; clone_size: NA; j_call: TRBJ2-3; v_call: TRBV13; cdr3_aa: CASSFSGRGNTQYF; cdr3_nt: TGTGCCAGCAGCTTTAGCGGGAGGGGGAATACGCAGTATTTT
d_call: TRBD2; clone_size: NA; j_call: TRBJ2-7; v_call: TRBV29-1; cdr3_aa: CSVGGGRAGGPSSYEQYF; cdr3_nt: TGCAGCGTTGGGGGGGGTAGGGCGGGAGGGCCCTCGTCCTACGAGCAGTACTTC
d_call: TRBD1; clone_size: NA; j_call: TRBJ1-5; v_call: TRBV10-3; cdr3_aa: CAISETDRGGQPQHF; cdr3_nt: TGTGCCATCAGTGAGACAGACAGGGGAGGTCAGCCCCAGCATTTT
d_call: TRBD2; clone_size: NA; j_call: TRBJ2-1; v_call: TRBV19; cdr3_aa: CASRAGGPNNEQFF; cdr3_nt: TGTGCCAGTAGGGCGGGAGGGCCGAACAATGAGCAGTTCTTC
d_call: TRBD2; clone_size: NA; j_call: TRBJ2-7; v_call: TRBV5-4; cdr3_aa: CASSLVAGVNEQYF; cdr3_nt: TGTGCCAGCAGCTTGGTCGCGGGAGTCAACGAGCAGTACTTC
d_call: NA; clone_size: NA; j_call: TRBJ2-1; v_call: TRBV19; cdr3_aa: CASRIDSWQFF; cdr3_nt: TGTGCCAGTCGTATCGACAGTTGGCAGTTCTTC
d_call: NA; clone_size: NA; j_call: TRBJ2-2; v_call: TRBV19; cdr3_aa: CASSIDLAGLNTGELFF; cdr3_nt: TGTGCCAGTAGTATAGATCTGGCAGGCCTGAACACCGGGGAGCTGTTTTTT
d_call: NA; clone_size: NA; j_call: TRBJ2-5; v_call: TRBV29-1; cdr3_aa: CSVGGRETQYF; cdr3_nt: TGCAGCGTTGGGGGCAGAGAGACCCAGTACTTC
d_call: NA; clone_size: once; j_call: TRBJ1-6; v_call: TRBV6-5; cdr3_aa: CASSYFRGF; cdr3_nt: TGTGCCAGCAGTTACTTCAGAGGATTT
d_call: NA; clone_size: NA; j_call: TRBJ1-2; v_call: TRBV27; cdr3_aa: CASSLRHTTYGYTF; cdr3_nt: TGTGCCAGCAGTTTGAGGCACACCACTTATGGCTACACCTTC
d_call: NA; clone_size: NA; j_call: TRBJ2-7; v_call: TRBV2; cdr3_aa: CASSSYEQYF; cdr3_nt: TGTGCCAGCTCCAGCTACGAGCAGTACTTC
d_call: NA; clone_size: few; j_call: TRBJ1-2; v_call: TRBV6-5; cdr3_aa: CASKKGGGDNYGYTF; cdr3_nt: TGTGCCAGTAAAAAGGGGGGGGGAGACAACTATGGCTACACCTTC
d_call: NA; clone_size: NA; j_call: TRBJ2-7; v_call: TRBV29-1; cdr3_aa: CSVETGNNEQYF; cdr3_nt: TGCAGCGTTGAAACAGGTAACAACGAGCAGTACTTC
d_call: TRBD1; clone_size: NA; j_call: TRBJ1-2; v_call: TRBV19; cdr3_aa: CASSPRTGASYGYTF; cdr3_nt: TGTGCCAGTAGTCCTCGGACAGGGGCGAGCTATGGCTACACCTTC
d_call: NA; clone_size: NA; j_call: TRBJ1-1; v_call: TRBV5-1; cdr3_aa: CASSSAGRLRNTEAFF; cdr3_nt: TGCGCCAGCAGCTCGGCAGGGAGGCTTCGAAACACTGAAGCTTTCTTT
d_call: NA; clone_size: NA; j_call: TRBJ2-4; v_call: TRBV2; cdr3_aa: CASRGRNKNIQYF; cdr3_nt: TGTGCCAGCAGGGGGAGAAACAAAAACATTCAGTACTTC
d_call: NA; clone_size: NA; j_call: TRBJ2-1; v_call: TRBV28; cdr3_aa: CASSLREGVRDEQFF; cdr3_nt: TGTGCCAGCAGTTTGAGGGAGGGGGTGCGGGATGAGCAGTTCTTC
d_call: TRBD2; clone_size: few; j_call: TRBJ2-1; v_call: TRBV14; cdr3_aa: CASRLAGDNEQFF; cdr3_nt: TGTGCCAGCAGACTAGCGGGAGACAATGAGCAGTTCTTC
d_call: NA; clone_size: once; j_call: TRBJ1-2; v_call: TRBV6-5; cdr3_aa: CASSPSSRDGYTF; cdr3_nt: TGTGCCAGCAGTCCAAGTTCCCGCGATGGCTACACCTTC
d_call: TRBD1; clone_size: NA; j_call: TRBJ1-2; v_call: TRBV27; cdr3_aa: CASRRQGAVGYTF; cdr3_nt: TGTGCCAGCAGAAGACAGGGGGCAGTCGGCTACACCTTC
d_call: TRBD1; clone_size: NA; j_call: TRBJ1-4; v_call: TRBV4-1; cdr3_aa: CASSQDTGGYEKLFF; cdr3_nt: TGCGCCAGCAGCCAAGACACAGGGGGCTATGAAAAACTGTTTTTT
d_call: NA; clone_size: NA; j_call: TRBJ2-5; v_call: TRBV7-9; cdr3_aa: CASSLGAGMEETQYF; cdr3_nt: TGTGCCAGCAGCTTAGGGGCAGGGATGGAAGAGACCCAGTACTTC
d_call: NA; clone_size: NA; j_call: TRBJ2-1; v_call: TRBV28; cdr3_aa: CASSLRERHNEQFF; cdr3_nt: TGTGCCAGCAGTTTGAGGGAGAGGCACAATGAGCAGTTCTTC
d_call: TRBD1; clone_size: few; j_call: TRBJ2-7; v_call: TRBV5-1; cdr3_aa: CASSSRDRGYEQYF; cdr3_nt: TGCGCCAGCAGCTCCCGGGACAGGGGATACGAGCAGTACTTC
d_call: TRBD1; clone_size: NA; j_call: TRBJ2-1; v_call: TRBV5-1; cdr3_aa: CASSLDGTGLVSSYNEQFF; cdr3_nt: TGCGCCAGCAGCTTGGACGGGACAGGGCTGGTCAGCTCCTACAATGAGCAGTTCTTC
d_call: TRBD2; clone_size: NA; j_call: TRBJ2-2; v_call: TRBV4-2; cdr3_aa: CASSQDFLAGVKTGELFF; cdr3_nt: TGTGCCAGCAGCCAAGATTTTCTAGCGGGAGTTAAAACCGGGGAGCTGTTTTTT
d_call: TRBD2; clone_size: NA; j_call: TRBJ2-3; v_call: TRBV5-4; cdr3_aa: CASRAGPTDTQYF; cdr3_nt: TGTGCCAGCCGAGCGGGACCCACAGATACGCAGTATTTT
d_call: NA; clone_size: NA; j_call: TRBJ2-7; v_call: TRBV6-1; cdr3_aa: CASSEVQASSYEQYF; cdr3_nt: TGTGCCAGCAGTGAAGTTCAGGCGAGCTCCTACGAGCAGTACTTC
d_call: NA; clone_size: NA; j_call: TRBJ1-1; v_call: TRBV21-1; cdr3_aa: CASSGVDRITEAFF; cdr3_nt: TGTGCCAGCAGCGGAGTAGACAGGATCACTGAAGCTTTCTTT
d_call: TRBD1; clone_size: NA; j_call: TRBJ1-3; v_call: TRBV2; cdr3_aa: CASSRGTGGSGNTIYF; cdr3_nt: TGTGCCAGCAGCCGCGGGACAGGGGGCTCTGGAAACACCATATATTTT
d_call: TRBD1; clone_size: few; j_call: TRBJ1-1; v_call: TRBV7-2; cdr3_aa: CASSFGTVGTEAFF; cdr3_nt: TGTGCCAGCAGCTTCGGGACAGTTGGCACTGAAGCTTTCTTT
d_call: NA; clone_size: NA; j_call: TRBJ1-5; v_call: TRBV15; cdr3_aa: CATSRDLWAGSNQPQHF; cdr3_nt: TGTGCCACCAGCAGAGATCTATGGGCAGGGAGCAATCAGCCCCAGCATTTT
d_call: TRBD2; clone_size: once; j_call: TRBJ2-3; v_call: TRBV4-3; cdr3_aa: CASSQVPSGGEDTQYF; cdr3_nt: TGCGCCAGCAGCCAAGTACCCTCCGGGGGGGAAGATACGCAGTATTTT
d_call: NA; clone_size: NA; j_call: TRBJ1-2; v_call: TRBV11-2; cdr3_aa: CASSLERGANYGYTF; cdr3_nt: TGTGCCAGCAGCTTAGAGCGGGGGGCCAACTATGGCTACACCTTC
d_call: NA; clone_size: NA; j_call: TRBJ1-1; v_call: TRBV28; cdr3_aa: CATLVFRVLNTEAFF; cdr3_nt: TGTGCCACCCTCGTGTTCAGGGTACTGAACACTGAAGCTTTCTTT
d_call: TRBD2; clone_size: NA; j_call: TRBJ2-1; v_call: TRBV5-8; cdr3_aa: CASSLGPREGLEQFF; cdr3_nt: TGTGCCAGCAGCTTGGGACCGCGGGAGGGCCTTGAGCAGTTCTTC
d_call: TRBD2; clone_size: once; j_call: TRBJ2-2; v_call: TRBV5-1; cdr3_aa: CASSASGRNTGELFF; cdr3_nt: TGCGCCAGCAGCGCAAGCGGGAGGAACACCGGGGAGCTGTTTTTT
d_call: NA; clone_size: NA; j_call: TRBJ1-1; v_call: TRBV30; cdr3_aa: CAWRVYFNTEAFF; cdr3_nt: TGTGCCTGGAGGGTCTACTTTAACACTGAAGCTTTCTTT
d_call: NA; clone_size: NA; j_call: TRBJ2-3; v_call: TRBV2; cdr3_aa: CASSEVNRNTDTQYF; cdr3_nt: TGTGCCAGCAGTGAAGTAAATAGAAACACAGATACGCAGTATTTT
d_call: TRBD1; clone_size: NA; j_call: TRBJ2-5; v_call: TRBV25-1; cdr3_aa: CASSDRQGGETQYF; cdr3_nt: TGTGCCAGCAGTGATCGACAGGGTGGCGAGACCCAGTACTTC
d_call: TRBD1; clone_size: NA; j_call: TRBJ1-5; v_call: TRBV5-3; cdr3_aa: CARSLRIGDRGRYSNQPQHF; cdr3_nt: TGTGCCAGAAGCTTGAGGATCGGTGACAGGGGGAGATATAGCAATCAGCCCCAGCATTTT
d_call: NA; clone_size: NA; j_call: TRBJ1-5; v_call: TRBV6-1; cdr3_aa: CATLSDWSSNQPQHF; cdr3_nt: TGTGCCACCCTTTCCGACTGGTCAAGCAATCAGCCCCAGCATTTT
d_call: NA; clone_size: NA; j_call: TRBJ1-2; v_call: TRBV6-5; cdr3_aa: CASTKDRNGYGYTF; cdr3_nt: TGTGCCAGCACCAAAGACAGGAATGGCTATGGCTACACCTTC
d_call: TRBD2; clone_size: NA; j_call: TRBJ2-7; v_call: TRBV5-1; cdr3_aa: CASSLETRGFASGYEQYF; cdr3_nt: TGCGCCAGCAGCTTGGAAACTAGGGGTTTCGCTAGCGGCTACGAGCAGTACTTC
d_call: TRBD2; clone_size: NA; j_call: TRBJ2-7; v_call: TRBV5-4; cdr3_aa: CASSLGTSGRAGGYEQYF; cdr3_nt: TGTGCCAGCAGCTTGGGGACTAGCGGGAGGGCCGGGGGATACGAGCAGTACTTC
d_call: TRBD1; clone_size: NA; j_call: TRBJ1-6; v_call: TRBV7-6; cdr3_aa: CASSHNPGQGANSPLHF; cdr3_nt: TGTGCCAGCAGCCATAACCCCGGACAGGGCGCCAATTCACCCCTCCACTTT